These 21 T cell receptor beta chains were sequenced from one sample in a study of shared clonotypes between healthy human individuals (dated by TCRdb to the early 2020s). CD8 naive samples consisted of CD45RO-negative cells that were positively selected for CCR7, yielding a CD45RA+CCR7+ population without TemRA cells. The library came from the immunoSEQ multiplex PCR assay. TCRdb obtained this table from immuneACCESS and retained in-frame rearrangements with V and J assigned. These tables miss some clones; where compared with another copy, unresolved V genes account for less than half of the shortfall, and the remainder is unexplained. The sample table contains hundreds of thousands of clones; only one count was recorded for almost 95% of them. About 25% of the sample is held by the ten biggest clonotypes. Material: naive CD8+ T cells sorted from blood. According to the study, the label for this sample's cell subset or site signals: CD45RA+CCR7+. Receptor source: a man aged 25 to 45 in good health.

This chain connects TRBV29-1 to TRBJ1-1, with TRBD1 identical over 7 bases. The CDR3 is 13 amino acids. Trimming cost V 5 bases and J 0 bases; bases outside gene matches: 3. CDR1 SQVTM and CDR2 ANQGSEA come from the germline V gene. The CDR3 here is CSVRTGVNTEAFF. CDR3 DNA: TGCAGCGTTCGAACAGGGGTGAACACTGAAGCTTTCTTT.

This rearrangement joins TRBV7-9 to TRBJ1-5, with D unresolved. The germline V gene has CDR1 SEHNR and CDR2 FQNEAQ (reference sequence). V was cut by 3 bases and J by 3 bases, with 9 bases left in between. The CDR3 is 14 residues long. CDR3: CASSLDAHNQPQHF. The CDR3 bases are TGTGCCAGCAGCTTGGACGCGCACAATCAGCCCCAGCATTTT.

This clone showed up just a few times. The chain employs TRBV5-1 and TRBJ2-3, with 12 nucleotides matching TRBD1. Germline lookup yields CDR1 SGHRS and CDR2 YFSETQ. V was clipped by 1 base and J by 3 bases; unmatched bases: 15. The CDR3 extends over 20 amino acids. The CDR3 protein is CASSLPPFGTGGAVTDTQYF. CDR3 nucleotides: TGCGCCAGCAGCTTGCCCCCCTTCGGGACAGGGGGCGCAGTGACAGATACGCAGTATTTT.

The chain is built from TRBV5-1 and TRBJ2-6; tentatively, D is TRBD2 (6 bases). Trimming shortened V by 3 bases and J by 2 bases, and 15 bases separated the two germline ends. The CDR3 loop spans 17 amino acids. Germline values: CDR1 SGHRS, CDR2 YFSETQ. DNA for the CDR3: TGCGCCAGCAGCTACTATACTGCGGGGACTGGGGCCAACGTCCTGACTTTC. It translates to CASSYYTAGTGANVLTF.

This chain links TRBV19 with TRBJ2-1; D is ambiguous. This CDR3 has 14 residues. The V end was cut by 2 bases, the J end by 5 bases, with 10 bases between. Germline assignment: CDR1 LNHDA and CDR2 SQIVND (reference sequence). The CDR3 DNA sequence: TGTGCCAGTAGTATATTAGCTACACACAATGAGCAGTTCTTC. Translated: CASSILATHNEQFF.

The genes are TRBV7-6 and TRBJ2-1; 9 positions agree with TRBD2. Per germline, CDR1 SGHVS and CDR2 FNYEAQ. Trimming at V came to 2 bases and at J to 8 bases, leaving 4 bases not matched to a gene. The CDR3 has 14 amino acids. The CDR3 loop is CASSLMLAGDEQFF. In DNA, the CDR3 is TGTGCCAGCAGCTTAATGTTAGCGGGAGATGAGCAGTTCTTC. The full variable domain, its missing parts supplied by reference TRBV7-6 and TRBJ2-1, is GAGVSQSPRYKVTKRGQDVALRCDPISGHVSLYWYRQALGQGPEFLTYFNYEAQQDKSGLPNDRFSAERPEGSISTLTIQRTEQRDSAMYRCASSLMLAGDEQFFGPGTRLTVL.

This clone was recorded once. The junction departs from germline at one end; a sequencing error may be responsible. This sample includes further DNA sequences coding for the same CDR3. V and J are TRBV9 and TRBJ2-1; D is uncertain. The V gene's germline CDR1 is SGDLS and CDR2 YYNGEE. This CDR3 spans 13 amino acids. The CDR3 sequence is CASSVGSFNEQFF. CDR3 in DNA: TGTGCCAGCAGCGTAGGTTCCTTCAATGAGCAGTTCTTC.

J is TRBJ2-3 and V is TRBV2, with 11 nucleotides matching TRBD2. This CDR3 is 15 amino acids long. Trimming took 3 bases from V and 4 from J; bases not matched to a gene: 3. Germline loops: CDR1 SNHLY, CDR2 FYNNEI. The DNA for the CDR3 is TGTGCCAGCAGTGACCTAGCGGGAGGTTCAGATACGCAGTATTTT. Translation: CASSDLAGGSDTQYF.

The rearrangement links TRBV2 to TRBJ1-4; D uncertain. V was shortened by 5 bases and J by 8 bases, with 18 bases between the two germline ends. The CDR3 is 15 residues long. Germline V gene sequence: CDR1 SNHLY, CDR2 FYNNEI. The CDR3, as DNA: TGTGCCAGCAGTTCCTTGAACGGGGAGGAGGAAAAACTGTTTTTT. The encoded protein is CASSSLNGEEEKLFF.

Details on this clone: Other DNA sequences of this sample code for an identical CDR3. V gene TRBV30 combines with J gene TRBJ2-2; D unresolved. Trimming shortened V by 0 bases and J by 2 bases, and 10 bases separated the two germline ends. Germline V lookup: CDR1 GTSNPN, CDR2 SVGIG (reference sequence). This CDR3 is built from 15 residues. CDR3 sequence: CAWSVGGSNTGELFF. The DNA for the CDR3 is TGTGCCTGGAGTGTAGGCGGCAGCAACACCGGGGAGCTGTTTTTT.

The rearrangement links TRBV7-6 to TRBJ2-3; the match to TRBD2 covers 10 bases. J was trimmed by 5 bases and V by 4 bases; bases with no gene match: 6. Germline CDR1 SGHVS, CDR2 FNYEAQ. CDR3 length: 15 residues. CDR3 protein: CASSSLAGVEDTQYF. The CDR3 region has the DNA TGTGCCAGCAGCTCTCTAGCGGGAGTGGAAGATACGCAGTATTTT.

V usage is TRBV19 and J usage is TRBJ1-4; D not certain. V was cut by 5 bases and J by 5 bases, with 6 bases left in between. Germline loops: CDR1 LNHDA, CDR2 SQIVND (reference sequence). CDR3 length: 12 residues. This CDR3 is CASSWANEKLFF. CDR3 coding DNA: TGTGCCAGTAGTTGGGCAAATGAAAAACTGTTTTTT.

A few counts support this clone. V is TRBV27 and J is TRBJ2-7; D is ambiguous. Per the germline V gene, CDR1 is MNHEY and CDR2 is SMNVEV (reference sequence). V lost 5 bases and J 0 bases, leaving 5 bases between the germline ends. The CDR3 covers 12 residues. The CDR3 DNA sequence: TGTGCCAGCAGTAGGAACTCCTACGAGCAGTACTTC. This gives the protein CASSRNSYEQYF.

For this clone: Other DNA variants within this sample encode the same CDR3. The V call is TRBV7-9, the J call TRBJ1-1, with a weak D call TRBD1 (5 bases). The CDR3 sequence is 15 residues long. Between the trimmed V and J ends, which lost 1 base and 0 bases, there was a span of 9 bases. CDR1 and CDR2 from the germline V gene are SEHNR and FQNEAQ (reference sequence). Here the CDR3 DNA reads TGTGCCAGCAGCTTAGGTTTGGGGGTGAACACTGAAGCTTTCTTT. It specifies CASSLGLGVNTEAFF.

The V call is TRBV6-1, the J call TRBJ2-1; D may be TRBD1 (6 bases). CDR1 is MNHNS and CDR2 is SASEGT in the germline V gene. V was cut by 7 bases and J by 9 bases, with 13 bases left in between. The CDR3 spans 12 residues. CDR3 protein: CASKGQPPEQFF. CDR3 nucleotide sequence: TGTGCCAGCAAAGGACAGCCCCCTGAGCAGTTCTTC.

The CDR3 loop is CASSLGLGLVFEQFF. CDR3 sequence (DNA): TGTGCCAGCAGCTTAGGGCTGGGACTAGTCTTCGAGCAGTTCTTC. This chain connects TRBV7-9 to TRBJ2-1; 8 bases are a match to TRBD2. Trimming cost V 1 base and J 10 bases; bases outside gene matches: 9. In germline, CDR1 is SEHNR, CDR2 FQNEAQ (reference sequence). The CDR3 is 15 residues long.

The chain employs TRBV7-9 and TRBJ2-7; D is undetermined. Trimming shortened V by 5 bases and J by 3 bases, and 14 bases separated the two germline ends. CDR3 length: 14 amino acids. Germline-derived CDR1 and CDR2 are SEHNR and FQNEAQ (reference sequence). CDR3 residues: CASSPDTWFYEQYF. The DNA of the CDR3 is TGTGCCAGCAGCCCAGACACGTGGTTCTACGAGCAGTACTTC.

V and J are TRBV7-9 and TRBJ2-7; TRBD1 matches 7 bases. With V trimmed by 3 bases and J by 1 base, 6 bases remained unmatched. This CDR3 is built from 15 residues. The germline CDR1 and CDR2 sequences are SEHNR and FQNEAQ (reference sequence). CDR3 DNA: TGTGCCAGCAGCTTCAGGACAGGTACTTCCTACGAGCAGTACTTC. Protein product: CASSFRTGTSYEQYF.

This clone was seen just once. The V call is TRBV11-2, the J call TRBJ2-3; D could derive from TRBD1 or TRBD2 (6 bases each). The V gene's germline CDR1 is SGHAT and CDR2 FQNNGV. Trimming shortened V by 5 bases and J by 0 bases, and 15 bases separated the two germline ends. The CDR3 has 16 amino acids. CDR3 amino acids: CASSPEGGGSTDTQYF. The CDR3, as DNA: TGTGCCAGCAGCCCTGAGGGGGGCGGGAGCACAGATACGCAGTATTTT.

This rearrangement joins TRBV5-1 to TRBJ2-1; 8 nucleotides match TRBD2. There are 15 residues in the CDR3. The germline gives CDR1 SGHRS, CDR2 YFSETQ. V dropped 2 bases and J dropped 3; count of bases not matched to a gene: 4. CDR3 nucleotides: TGCGCCAGCAGCTTCCATAGCGGGGACTACAATGAGCAGTTCTTC. Translating gives CASSFHSGDYNEQFF. Filled out from reference TRBV5-1 and TRBJ2-1, the complete variable domain reads KAGVTQTPRYLIKTRGQQVTLSCSPISGHRSVSWYQQTPGQGLQFLFEYFSETQRNKGNFPGRFSGRQFSNSRSEMNVSTLELGDSALYLCASSFHSGDYNEQFFGPGTRLTVL.

The chain has TRBV27 and TRBJ1-3; D is uncertain. Germline V lookup: CDR1 MNHEY, CDR2 SMNVEV (reference sequence). Trimming shortened V by 10 bases and J by 0 bases, and 10 bases separated the two germline ends. The CDR3 runs 13 residues. The CDR3 sequence is CATIGGSGNTIYF. CDR3 nucleotide sequence: TGTGCCACCATTGGAGGCTCTGGAAACACCATATATTTT.